The following is a T cell receptor (beta chain) sequence with its context. What antigen it recognizes has not been identified. Nothing much larger sits one base from this clone, and base qualities are not available. Its CDR3 holds 15 amino acids, cysteine through phenylalanine. Solely the CDR3 DNA is kept, with 45 bases framed from the first base. V trim: 6 bases; J trim: 6 bases; unmatched bases: 11. Per the germline V gene (reference sequence), MNHNY is the CDR1 and SVGAGI is the CDR2. The donors belonged to the validation cohort of over a hundred subjects, which was separate from the approximately 700-subject first cohort. Libraries were made using the immunoSEQ multiplex PCR assay. Per the authors' processing: A statistical classification framework was developed to diagnose cytomegalovirus status using the catalog of TCR beta chain sequences. Not all clones reach the TCRdb copy of this immuneACCESS table, which keeps in-frame sequences only. Checked studies attribute under half of the gap to unresolved V genes and leave the rest unexplained. The V and J calls and clone size come from that table; D and trimming were worked out from the DNA. Across this sample there are 250,000 to 400,000 clones, with approximately 88% seen only once. Around 1% of the sample rests with the top ten.

The source of the sample is a study of cytomegalovirus exposure and HLA in healthy donors (dated by TCRdb to between 2016 and 2019). With regard to the full study: The 700 or so repertoires of the first cohort and the roughly 110 validation repertoires were produced on the same platform, according to a later analysis. The study was designed to test whether signatures of past pathogen exposure could be identified by cataloging public T cell receptors. In addition to the first cohort of 650 to 800 subjects, a separate validation cohort of 120 different subjects was used. To predict cytomegalovirus infection status, the study combined high-throughput TCR immunosequencing, statistical association of individual TCRs with disease status, and machine learning. The study at large found these results: The study listed approximately 150 TCR beta chains as associated with cytomegalovirus. In a later analysis, TCRs clustered in the first cohort were found to also tend to co-occur in the 110 or so validation repertoires, with over 90% of cluster scores above 0. Most TCR sequences were observed very rarely across donors, whereas some public TCRs were present in many individuals. All 120 or so repertoires were used to score co-occurrence in the validation cohort in a later analysis, because that analysis had no HLA typing for the cohort. Three of the identified cytomegalovirus-associated TCR beta chains were confirmed in vitro to be specific for cytomegalovirus antigens. It was suggested by the authors that the approach could potentially be generalized to other disease states and immunological phenotypes. Cytomegalovirus status was reported to be diagnosed by the classifier with high specificity and sensitivity in both the original and validation cohorts.

Recombination linked TRBV6-6 to TRBJ1-5; 7 nucleotides in the junction match TRBD1. The sequence came from a man between 25 and 39 years old in good health and CMV-seronegative. Sequencing was done on a sample of PBMCs. The DNA sequence is TGTGCCAGCAGAAAAACACAGGGGACTTCTCAGCCCCAGCATTTT. This is translated as CASRKTQGTSQPQHF.